This record covers a single TCR beta chain. The second PCR ran 7 to 11 cycles with a sample-barcoded 5' primer and J-beta primers. TCRdb re-called the 5' RACE reads through MiXCR, storing one row per CDR3 protein. The profile shows about 1.8 million distinct CDR3 sequences, around 48% of them singletons. These data come from a study of blood T cells in healthy people across ages. CDR3 length: 14 amino acids. The germline gives CDR1 MNHNY, CDR2 SVGAGI (reference sequence). V lost 7 bases and J lost 2; bases outside the gene matches: 1. Each sample provided at least 5 micrograms of extracted total RNA. Material for sequencing was blood. The chain joins TRBV6-6 to TRBJ2-7; 14 bases fit TRBD2. The TCR originated in a woman in her forties in good health. The CDR3 protein is CASTGLAGAYEQYF. CDR3 DNA: TGTGCCAGCACGGGACTAGCGGGGGCCTACGAGCAGTACTTC.